Presented here are 28 T cell receptor beta chains from one specimen sequenced in a study of CD8 T cells in Susac syndrome. RNA totalling roughly 0.45 to 1 ug underwent reverse transcription with random hexamers. TCRdb re-derived calls from the immunoSEQ multiplex PCR reads in MiXCR, one entry per CDR3 protein. The repertoire includes 160,000 or so distinct CDR3 sequences, roughly 94% of them detected once, and 0.065% to 0.1% sits in the top ten. The specimen was CD4+ T cells from PBMCs. Receptors were obtained from a human donor in good health.

The V call is TRBV7-3, the J call TRBJ1-5; D gene unclear. This CDR3 spans 13 amino acids. V shed 2 bases and J shed 7 bases, with 9 bases lying between them. Per the germline V gene, CDR1 is SGHTA and CDR2 is FQGTGA. The CDR3 DNA follows: TGTGCCAGCAGCTTACTGGGAGGCCAGCCCCAGCATTTT. Translation gives CASSLLGGQPQHF.

The gene calls are TRBV6-6 and TRBJ2-4; D uncertain. Germline V gene sequence: CDR1 MNHNY, CDR2 SVGAGI (reference sequence). V lost 7 bases and J 10 bases, leaving 11 bases between the germline ends. The CDR3 runs 11 residues. CDR3 residues: CASTSVTIQYF. CDR3 bases: TGTGCCAGCACCTCAGTTACAATTCAGTACTTC.

The CDR3 loop reads CASSPGESGNTIYF. CDR3 DNA: TGTGCCAGCAGTCCAGGGGAGTCTGGAAACACCATATATTTT. This chain links TRBV12-3 or TRBV12-4 with TRBJ1-3, with a weak D call TRBD1 (6 bases). The CDR3 contains 14 residues. The V and J ends lost 5 bases and 1 base respectively, with 9 bases between them.

This chain connects TRBV12-3 or TRBV12-4 to TRBJ1-2; D perhaps matches TRBD1 (6 bases). Trimming took 2 bases from V and 8 from J, leaving 9 bases between them. The CDR3 is 12 residues long. The CDR3 DNA follows: TGTGCCAGCAGTTTACAACAGGGAGGCTACACCTTC. Protein: CASSLQQGGYTF.

The chain links TRBV5-1 to TRBJ2-6, with D unresolved. V gave up 1 base and J gave up 1 base, with 9 bases separating them. The CDR3 has 16 amino acids. CDR1 is SGHRS, CDR2 YFSETQ, per germline. The CDR3 is CASSLSASSGANVLTF. CDR3 in DNA: TGCGCCAGCAGCTTGTCAGCTTCATCTGGGGCCAACGTCCTGACTTTC. The variable domain in full, with the rest retrieved from reference TRBV5-1 and TRBJ2-6, is KAGVTQTPRYLIKTRGQQVTLSCSPISGHRSVSWYQQTPGQGLQFLFEYFSETQRNKGNFPGRFSGRQFSNSRSEMNVSTLELGDSALYLCASSLSASSGANVLTFGAGSRLTVL.

The rearrangement links TRBV19 to TRBJ1-5; TRBD1 might be the D (6 bases). The germline CDR1 and CDR2 sequences are LNHDA and SQIVND (reference sequence). V lost 7 bases to trimming and J lost 4 bases, with 23 bases between them. The CDR3 contains 17 residues. CDR3 region: CASNPGVGTSRNQPQHF. The CDR3 DNA reads as TGTGCCAGTAACCCAGGGGTCGGGACCTCGAGAAATCAGCCCCAGCATTTT.

The V gene is TRBV30, the J gene TRBJ1-1, with TRBD1 matching over 9 bases. V shed 4 bases and J 3 bases; nucleotides not matched to a gene: 12. Germline V gives CDR1 GTSNPN, CDR2 SVGIG (reference sequence). This CDR3 contains 16 residues. The CDR3 DNA reads as TGTGCCTGGACAGGACAGGGGCTAAGGGGGGACACTGAAGCTTTCTTT. The encoded protein is CAWTGQGLRGDTEAFF.

The chain couples TRBV5-1 to TRBJ2-7; D is undetermined. The CDR3 is 15 amino acids. V lost 0 bases and J lost 0, with 10 bases in between. From germline, CDR1 is SGHRS and CDR2 YFSETQ. The CDR3 nucleotides are TGCGCCAGCAGCTTGGTTCACACGAGCTCCTACGAGCAGTACTTC. Residues: CASSLVHTSSYEQYF.

This sequence joins TRBV7-9 and TRBJ2-7, with D unresolved. Per the germline V gene, CDR1 is SEHNR and CDR2 is FQNEAQ (reference sequence). Trimming left V 5 bases short and J 0 bases short, with 11 bases between. CDR3 size: 14 residues. CDR3 sequence reads: CASSPHPSSYEQYF. In DNA, the CDR3 is TGTGCCAGCAGCCCGCATCCGAGCTCCTACGAGCAGTACTTC.

The rearrangement links TRBV7-9 to TRBJ2-1; 10 bases are shared with TRBD2. V was clipped by 2 bases and J by 9 bases; unmatched bases: 7. The CDR3 has 15 residues. CDR1 is SEHNR and CDR2 is FQNEAQ in the germline V gene (reference sequence). The CDR3 bases are TGTGCCAGCAGCTTACTAGCGGGGGCGTCCGGTGAGCAGTTCTTC. Translated: CASSLLAGASGEQFF.

The chain uses TRBV6-6 and TRBJ1-5; TRBD1 might be the D (6 bases). The CDR3 spans 14 residues. Germline V gives CDR1 MNHNY, CDR2 SVGAGI (reference sequence). V lost 5 bases and J 1 base, leaving 9 bases between the germline ends. This CDR3 is CASSTGPSNQPQHF. The CDR3 DNA follows: TGTGCCAGCAGTACAGGGCCAAGCAATCAGCCCCAGCATTTT.

This clonotype was found once. This chain joins TRBV29-1 and TRBJ2-3, with D perhaps TRBD2 (5 bases). Germline V CDR1 and CDR2: SQVTM, ANQGSEA. V was trimmed by 6 bases and J by 2 bases, leaving 15 bases between them. The CDR3 is 14 residues long. CDR3 amino acids: CSVPGYRDTDTQYF. Written as DNA, the CDR3 is TGCAGCGTCCCGGGGTATCGGGACACAGATACGCAGTATTTT.

The CDR3 loop reads CASTLSGADTQYF. The CDR3 coding sequence is TGTGCCAGCACCCTATCGGGGGCAGATACGCAGTATTTT. The chain is built from TRBV6-5 and TRBJ2-3; D perhaps matches TRBD2 (6 bases). The CDR3 is made up of 13 amino acids. Germline CDR1 and CDR2: MNHEY and SVGAGI. V dropped 7 bases and J dropped 4 bases, with 12 bases sitting between them.

This chain uses TRBV18 with TRBJ2-7, with 7 bases matching TRBD1. The CDR3 extends over 16 amino acids. Germline trimming cut 2 bases from V and 1 base from J; bases unmatched to any gene: 8. Germline V gene sequence: CDR1 KGHSH, CDR2 LQKENI. Here the CDR3 DNA reads TGTGCCAGCTCACCAACCTGGACAGGTGGTTCCTACGAGCAGTACTTC. Encoded protein: CASSPTWTGGSYEQYF.

The chain carries TRBV2 and TRBJ2-5; no clear D. In germline, CDR1 is SNHLY, CDR2 FYNNEI. V lost 11 bases and J lost 1, with 11 bases in between. The CDR3 is made up of 12 amino acids. The CDR3 is CAPRSTQETQYF. Written as DNA, the CDR3 is TGTGCCCCCAGGTCCACCCAAGAGACCCAGTACTTC.

The rearrangement uses TRBV5-1 and TRBJ2-3; D is ambiguous. The CDR3 contains 14 residues. Germline V gene data show CDR1 as SGHRS and CDR2 as YFSETQ. Deletions cut 0 bases from V and 3 bases from J, with 8 bases between. CDR3 protein: CASSLGDWTDTQYF. The CDR3 DNA sequence: TGCGCCAGCAGCTTGGGCGACTGGACAGATACGCAGTATTTT.

This clonotype turned up a few times. The chain has TRBV20-1 and TRBJ1-5; 8 bases are shared with TRBD1. The CDR3 length is 13 residues. Germline V gene sequence: CDR1 DFQATT, CDR2 SNEGSKA (reference sequence). The V gene end was trimmed by 3 bases and the J gene end by 5 bases; junction bases not matched to a gene: 3. The CDR3 region is CSAREDRDQPQHF. CDR3 nucleotides: TGCAGTGCTAGGGAGGACAGGGATCAGCCCCAGCATTTT.

The chain recombines TRBV9 with TRBJ2-2; TRBD1 matches 11 bases. V shed 4 bases, J shed 5 bases, and the junction held 7 bases outside the gene matches. From germline, CDR1 is SGDLS and CDR2 YYNGEE. The CDR3 covers 16 residues. CDR3 nucleotides: TGTGCCAGCAGCCCGGACAGGGGGCGCGTTACCGGGGAGCTGTTTTTT. Translating gives CASSPDRGRVTGELFF.

CDR3 in amino acids: CASGTALNYGYTF. The CDR3 region has the DNA TGTGCCAGTGGGACAGCGCTCAACTATGGCTACACCTTC. This rearrangement joins TRBV19 to TRBJ1-2; 7 positions agree with TRBD1. This CDR3 contains 13 residues. Losses at the gene ends were 8 bases for V and 2 bases for J; bases not matched to a gene: 5. Germline V gene data show CDR1 as LNHDA and CDR2 as SQIVND (reference sequence).

The chain employs TRBV6-2 or TRBV6-3 and TRBJ2-2; D tentatively fits TRBD1 or TRBD2 (6 bases each). V gave up 6 bases and J gave up 5 bases, with 22 bases separating them. The germline V gene has CDR1 MNHEY and CDR2 SVGEGT. CDR3 length: 17 amino acids. The CDR3 bases are TGTGCCAGCAGCCCCCTAGGGGGGCCTAAGTCGACCGGGGAGCTGTTTTTT. The encoded protein is CASSPLGGPKSTGELFF.

The chain is built from TRBV7-2 and TRBJ2-5; unclear D gene. Trimming removed 0 bases at V and 3 bases at J, with 5 bases between. Germline CDR1 and CDR2: SGHTA and FQGNSA. The CDR3 is 13 amino acids. CDR3 region: CASSLAWEETQYF. The CDR3 DNA follows: TGTGCCAGCAGCTTAGCCTGGGAAGAGACCCAGTACTTC.

The rearrangement uses TRBV30 and TRBJ2-3; no definite D call. Trimming took off 1 base at V and 3 bases at J, with 5 bases between the two ends. Germline V gene data show CDR1 as GTSNPN and CDR2 as SVGIG (reference sequence). CDR3 length: 12 amino acids. The CDR3 here is CAWSEQTDTQYF. The CDR3 bases are TGTGCCTGGAGTGAACAAACAGATACGCAGTATTTT.

This rearrangement joins TRBV29-1 to TRBJ2-7, with a possible D match to TRBD2 (6 bases). The CDR3 sequence is 14 residues long. In germline, CDR1 is SQVTM, CDR2 ANQGSEA. The V and J ends lost 7 bases and 0 bases respectively, with 16 bases between them. CDR3 amino acids: CSAGAARGSYEQYF. The DNA of the CDR3 is TGCAGCGCCGGTGCGGCGCGGGGCTCCTACGAGCAGTACTTC.

The chain combines TRBV20-1 with TRBJ1-1; D is undetermined. The CDR3 length is 17 residues. Trimming pared 1 base from V and 0 bases from J, leaving 18 bases between. Germline values: CDR1 DFQATT, CDR2 SNEGSKA (reference sequence). CDR3 region: CSARVKHPVFLNTEAFF. DNA for the CDR3: TGCAGTGCTAGAGTTAAGCATCCGGTGTTTTTGAACACTGAAGCTTTCTTT.

This chain joins TRBV5-6 and TRBJ2-2; D is tentatively TRBD1 or TRBD2 (6 bases each). Germline lookup yields CDR1 SGHDT and CDR2 YYEEEE. The CDR3 contains 17 residues. Deletions cut 4 bases from V and 0 bases from J, with 16 bases between. The CDR3 reads CASSRHPGASNTGELFF. The CDR3 DNA follows: TGTGCCAGCAGCCGCCACCCGGGGGCGTCGAACACCGGGGAGCTGTTTTTT.

The rearrangement links TRBV5-4 to TRBJ2-3; D may be TRBD2 (5 bases). This CDR3 contains 14 residues. The V gene's germline CDR1 is SGHNT and CDR2 YYREEE (reference sequence). Trimming shortened V by 6 bases and J by 2 bases, and 13 bases separated the two germline ends. In DNA form, the CDR3 reads TGTGCCAGCACCCAAGGACTCTTCACAGATACGCAGTATTTT. This gives the protein CASTQGLFTDTQYF.

The V gene is TRBV7-9, the J gene TRBJ2-7; either TRBD1 or TRBD2 may fit D (5 bases each). V lost 3 bases and J 9 bases, leaving 18 bases between the germline ends. The V gene's germline CDR1 is SEHNR and CDR2 FQNEAQ (reference sequence). There are 14 residues in the CDR3. In DNA form, the CDR3 reads TGTGCCAGCAGCTTTCCGGGACGGGCTACGACGCAGTACTTC. As protein: CASSFPGRATTQYF.

The chain employs TRBV5-1 and TRBJ1-5, with D perhaps TRBD1 (5 bases). This CDR3 has 15 amino acids. Germline-derived CDR1 and CDR2 are SGHRS and YFSETQ. V dropped 1 base and J dropped 0 bases, with 8 bases sitting between them. The CDR3 DNA is TGCGCCAGCAGCTTGCAGGGAGTTAGCAATCAGCCCCAGCATTTT. Protein sequence: CASSLQGVSNQPQHF.